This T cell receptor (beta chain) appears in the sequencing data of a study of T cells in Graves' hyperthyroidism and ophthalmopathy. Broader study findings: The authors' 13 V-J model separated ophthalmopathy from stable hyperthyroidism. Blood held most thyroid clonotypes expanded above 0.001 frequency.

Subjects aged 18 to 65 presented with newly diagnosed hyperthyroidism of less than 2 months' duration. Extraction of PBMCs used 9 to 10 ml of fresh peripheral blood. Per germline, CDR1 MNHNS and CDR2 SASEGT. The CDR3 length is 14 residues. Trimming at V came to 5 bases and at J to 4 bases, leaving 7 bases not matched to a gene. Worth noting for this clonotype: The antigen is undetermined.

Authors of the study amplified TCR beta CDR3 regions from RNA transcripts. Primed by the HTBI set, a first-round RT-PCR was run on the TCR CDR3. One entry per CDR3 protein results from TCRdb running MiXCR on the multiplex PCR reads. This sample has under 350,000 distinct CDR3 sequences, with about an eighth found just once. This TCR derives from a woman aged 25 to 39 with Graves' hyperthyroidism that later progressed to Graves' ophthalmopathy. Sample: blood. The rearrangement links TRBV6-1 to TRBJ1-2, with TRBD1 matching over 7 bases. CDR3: CASSPDRDFYGYTF. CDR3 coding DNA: TGTGCCAGCAGTCCTGACAGGGACTTCTATGGCTACACCTTC.